The 30 T cell receptor beta chains below were found in one sample sequenced in a study of radiation and T cells in renal cell carcinoma. Described time point: blood 2 weeks post-SBRT. The treatment: 15 Gy SBRT to primary tumor, nephrectomy 4 weeks later. Clones were read by immunoSEQ multiplex PCR, and TCRdb kept only the in-frame ones, dropping some. The repertoire consists of more than 150,000 clones, with approximately 86% occurring once and the leading ten covering roughly 13%. The source was blood, collected from a patient whose treatment included radiotherapy and nephrectomy. All receptors derive from a woman between 50 and 59 years old with renal cell carcinoma.

This chain joins TRBV2 and TRBJ2-7; D is uncertain. The CDR3 length is 12 residues. Looked up from germline, CDR1 is SNHLY and CDR2 is FYNNEI. V lost 8 bases and J 4 bases, leaving 12 bases between the germline ends. CDR3 protein: CASEQLLYEQYF. The CDR3 DNA follows: TGTGCCAGCGAGCAGCTTCTATACGAGCAGTACTTC.

The J gene is TRBJ1-2, the V gene TRBV5-1, with D perhaps TRBD1 (5 bases). Germline CDR1 SGHRS, CDR2 YFSETQ. This CDR3 spans 12 amino acids. V was clipped by 3 bases and J by 8 bases, with 11 bases between them. CDR3 in DNA: TGCGCCAGCAGCTCAACACAGGAGGGCTACACCTTC. It is translated as CASSSTQEGYTF.

This sequence joins TRBV19 and TRBJ1-5, with D maybe TRBD1 (5 bases). The length of the CDR3 is 14 residues. V was shortened by 5 bases and J by 5 bases, with 13 bases between the two germline ends. Germline V CDR1 and CDR2: LNHDA, SQIVND (reference sequence). The CDR3 protein is CASSLGGRYQPQHF. CDR3 DNA: TGTGCCAGTAGTCTCGGGGGTCGTTATCAGCCCCAGCATTTT.

The J gene is TRBJ1-6, the V gene TRBV7-6; TRBD1 is a possible D gene (5 bases). The germline V gene encodes CDR1 SGHVS and CDR2 FNYEAQ. The V gene lost 2 bases and the J gene lost 5 bases, with 10 bases spanning the gap. The CDR3 loop spans 15 amino acids. CDR3 in DNA: TGTGCCAGCAGCTTATCAGGGCAGAATAATTCACCCCTCCACTTT. As protein: CASSLSGQNNSPLHF.

This chain links TRBV7-9 with TRBJ2-7; 7 nucleotides agree with TRBD2. In germline, CDR1 is SEHNR, CDR2 FQNEAQ (reference sequence). The junction had 2 bases not matched to a gene; V was cut back by 0 bases and J by 0 bases. The CDR3 has 15 amino acids. The CDR3 coding sequence is TGTGCCAGCAGCTTAGCGGGGACTACCTCCTACGAGCAGTACTTC. Its translation: CASSLAGTTSYEQYF.

The genes are TRBV9 and TRBJ1-2; D is undetermined. With 4 bases removed from V and 4 bases from J, the gap between germline ends came to 14 bases. The CDR3 loop spans 14 amino acids. The germline gives CDR1 SGDLS, CDR2 YYNGEE. CDR3 protein: CASSPFEGGYGYTF. CDR3 sequence (DNA): TGTGCCAGCAGCCCCTTTGAGGGCGGCTATGGCTACACCTTC.

This rearrangement joins TRBV7-2 to TRBJ1-3; TRBD1 aligns across 11 bases. V shed 5 bases, J shed 4 bases, and the junction held 4 bases outside the gene matches. The germline V gene has CDR1 SGHTA and CDR2 FQGNSA. The CDR3 consists of 15 residues. The CDR3 region is CASSRTGGEGNTIYF. In DNA form, the CDR3 reads TGTGCCAGCAGCCGGACAGGGGGCGAGGGAAACACCATATATTTT.

The CDR3 protein is CASSQGTDYGYTF. The CDR3 coding sequence is TGTGCCAGCAGCCAGGGGACAGACTATGGCTACACCTTC. The chain recombines TRBV7-9 with TRBJ1-2; 7 bases align to TRBD1. V was clipped by 5 bases and J by 3 bases; unmatched bases: 3. Germline V gene lookup returns CDR1 SEHNR and CDR2 FQNEAQ (reference sequence). The length of the CDR3 is 13 residues.

The chain combines TRBV5-1 with TRBJ2-5, with D possibly matching TRBD1 (5 bases). The CDR3 has 14 amino acids. V lost 4 bases and J lost 2, with 12 bases in between. Germline V lookup: CDR1 SGHRS, CDR2 YFSETQ. The DNA of the CDR3 is TGCGCCAGCAGCCTAAGGACAAATCAAGAGACCCAGTACTTC. It yields the protein CASSLRTNQETQYF. Supplemented by reference TRBV5-1 and TRBJ2-5, the full variable domain reads KAGVTQTPRYLIKTRGQQVTLSCSPISGHRSVSWYQQTPGQGLQFLFEYFSETQRNKGNFPGRFSGRQFSNSRSEMNVSTLELGDSALYLCASSLRTNQETQYFGPGTRLLVL.

This clone was observed a single time. As DNA, the CDR3 is TGTGCCAGCTCACCGGACAGGGATGAAAAACTGTTTTTT. It translates to CASSPDRDEKLFF. This chain links TRBV18 with TRBJ1-4; TRBD1 matches 8 bases. CDR1 is KGHSH, CDR2 LQKENI, per germline. V was clipped by 3 bases and J by 6 bases; unmatched bases: 0. CDR3 length: 13 amino acids.

The chain recombines TRBV7-2 with TRBJ2-2; no firm D call. CDR1 is SGHTA and CDR2 is FQGNSA in the germline V gene. The CDR3 covers 14 residues. Trimming cost V 1 base and J 1 base, with 4 bases left between them. DNA for the CDR3: TGTGCCAGCAGCTTAGGAGTGAACACCGGGGAGCTGTTTTTT. The encoded protein is CASSLGVNTGELFF.

This clone was detected only a few times. The chain couples TRBV6-5 to TRBJ1-2, with 10 nucleotides matching TRBD1. J was trimmed by 8 bases and V by 0 bases; bases with no gene match: 6. Germline CDR1 reads MNHEY; CDR2 reads SVGAGI. The CDR3 runs 15 residues. For the CDR3, the DNA is TGTGCCAGCAGTTACTCGAAGGGACAGGGGACCGGCTACACCTTC. It translates to CASSYSKGQGTGYTF.

The CDR3 DNA follows: TGTGCCAGCAGCTTATTGACGGGGACAGGTATGCCAGATACGCAGTATTTT. Encoded protein: CASSLLTGTGMPDTQYF. The chain couples TRBV7-9 to TRBJ2-3, with 8 bases aligning to TRBD1. The germline gives CDR1 SEHNR, CDR2 FQNEAQ (reference sequence). V gave up 2 bases and J gave up 4 bases; unmatched junction bases: 11. The CDR3 has 17 amino acids.

This chain connects TRBV5-1 to TRBJ1-2; no clear D gene. The germline gives CDR1 SGHRS, CDR2 YFSETQ. The CDR3 consists of 13 residues. The V end lost 1 base, the J end lost 6 bases, and 10 bases lay between the germline ends. CDR3 coding DNA: TGCGCCAGCAGCTTGAATAGTTTAGATGGCTACACCTTC. Amino acids: CASSLNSLDGYTF.

This clone has a handful of counts. The chain has TRBV4-1 and TRBJ2-2, with TRBD1 matching over 7 bases. This CDR3 contains 16 residues. Germline values: CDR1 MGHRA, CDR2 YSYEKL. The V segment lost 4 bases and the J segment 2 bases; nucleotides outside the gene matches: 7. CDR3 region: CASSPSTGFNTGELFF. CDR3 sequence (DNA): TGCGCCAGCAGCCCCTCGACAGGGTTTAACACCGGGGAGCTGTTTTTT.

The chain carries TRBV5-1 and TRBJ2-1; D is possibly TRBD2 (6 bases). CDR1 is SGHRS and CDR2 is YFSETQ in the germline V gene. Trimming shortened V by 4 bases and J by 3 bases, and 20 bases separated the two germline ends. The CDR3 runs 17 residues. CDR3 DNA sequence: TGCGCCAGCAGCCCGATGTGGGTGGCGGGGAACTACAATGAGCAGTTCTTC. Its translation: CASSPMWVAGNYNEQFF. The full variable domain, with the rest looked up from reference TRBV5-1 and TRBJ2-1, is KAGVTQTPRYLIKTRGQQVTLSCSPISGHRSVSWYQQTPGQGLQFLFEYFSETQRNKGNFPGRFSGRQFSNSRSEMNVSTLELGDSALYLCASSPMWVAGNYNEQFFGPGTRLTVL.

J is TRBJ2-5 and V is TRBV5-1; D unresolved. Per the germline V gene, CDR1 is SGHRS and CDR2 is YFSETQ. Deletions cut 0 bases from V and 1 base from J, with 10 bases between. The CDR3 extends over 15 amino acids. The CDR3 DNA reads as TGCGCCAGCAGCTTGGAGGGCCTTACCCAAGAGACCCAGTACTTC. Its translation: CASSLEGLTQETQYF.

V and J are TRBV19 and TRBJ2-1; possibly TRBD2 for D (6 bases). V was clipped by 1 base and J by 2 bases, with 9 bases between them. CDR3 size: 15 residues. The germline V gene encodes CDR1 LNHDA and CDR2 SQIVND (reference sequence). The CDR3, as DNA: TGTGCCAGTAGTATAGGCGGGGCCCCCTACAATGAGCAGTTCTTC. Protein product: CASSIGGAPYNEQFF. The variable domain in full, completed from reference TRBV19 and TRBJ2-1, reads DGGITQSPKYLFRKEGQNVTLSCEQNLNHDAMYWYRQDPGQGLRLIYYSQIVNDFQKGDIAEGYSVSREKKESFPLTVTSAQKNPTAFYLCASSIGGAPYNEQFFGPGTRLTVL.

DNA of the CDR3: TGTGCCAGCAGCTTCGGCGCTAGCGGGGGAAGCTCCTACAATGAGCAGTTCTTC. Its translation is CASSFGASGGSSYNEQFF. The chain carries TRBV11-2 and TRBJ2-1; 10 bases are a match to TRBD2. This CDR3 spans 18 amino acids. V shed 3 bases, J shed 0 bases, and the junction held 8 bases outside the gene matches. Germline V gene lookup returns CDR1 SGHAT and CDR2 FQNNGV.

This clone was seen a few times. The chain couples TRBV6-5 to TRBJ1-5, with TRBD1 matching 7 bases. The V gene end was trimmed by 4 bases and the J gene end by 2 bases; junction bases not matched to a gene: 5. CDR1 and CDR2 (germline): MNHEY, SVGAGI. There are 15 residues in the CDR3. In nucleotides, the CDR3 is TGTGCCAGCAGTTCAGACAGGGTTGGCAATCAGCCCCAGCATTTT. Its translation: CASSSDRVGNQPQHF.

The genes are TRBV6-5 and TRBJ1-4, with D perhaps matching TRBD1 (6 bases). V was trimmed by 7 bases and J by 3 bases, leaving 12 bases between them. Germline CDR1 is MNHEY and CDR2 is SVGAGI. The length of the CDR3 is 14 residues. The CDR3 coding sequence is TGTGCCAGCAAGGACAGAGGGGCTAATGAAAAACTGTTTTTT. Protein product: CASKDRGANEKLFF.

This chain connects TRBV7-2 to TRBJ2-3; 9 bases fit TRBD2. This CDR3 comprises 15 residues. CDR1 SGHTA and CDR2 FQGNSA come from the germline V gene. J was trimmed by 4 bases and V by 6 bases; bases with no gene match: 8. Here the CDR3 DNA reads TGTGCCAGCAGATCCAATCTAGCGGGGCCAGATACGCAGTATTTT. Its protein is CASRSNLAGPDTQYF.

This clone occurred once. One end of the junction varies from germline; a read error may be responsible. This rearrangement joins TRBV7-7 to TRBJ2-5; 9 bases agree with TRBD1. Germline CDR1 SSHAT, CDR2 FNYEAQ (reference sequence). The CDR3 has 14 residues. For the CDR3, the DNA is TGTGCTAGCAGCGTCGACAGGGGGACTGAGACCCAGTACTTC. Protein sequence: CASSVDRGTETQYF.

The chain has TRBV7-2 and TRBJ1-2; maybe TRBD1 (6 bases). CDR1 is SGHTA, CDR2 FQGNSA, per germline. Deletions cut 2 bases from V and 5 bases from J, with 18 bases between. CDR3 length: 16 amino acids. The CDR3 loop is CASSLQFSGDTYGYTF. The CDR3 DNA reads TGTGCCAGCAGCTTACAGTTTTCGGGGGACACATATGGCTACACCTTC.

V gene TRBV7-9 combines with J gene TRBJ2-3, with 8 bases aligning to TRBD2. The length of the CDR3 is 16 residues. Germline V gene sequence: CDR1 SEHNR, CDR2 FQNEAQ (reference sequence). The junction had 7 bases not matched to a gene; V was cut back by 5 bases and J by 0 bases. In DNA, the CDR3 is TGTGCCAGCAGCGTCGAGCGGGGGACTAGCACAGATACGCAGTATTTT. This encodes CASSVERGTSTDTQYF.

The J gene is TRBJ1-4, the V gene TRBV5-1, with 9 bases lining up with TRBD1. The germline V gene encodes CDR1 SGHRS and CDR2 YFSETQ. The CDR3 covers 15 residues. Trimming cost V 4 bases and J 6 bases; bases outside gene matches: 7. The chain's CDR3 is CASSPDRGYDEKLFF. The CDR3 region has the DNA TGCGCCAGCAGCCCCGACAGGGGGTATGATGAAAAACTGTTTTTT.

The chain uses TRBV6-5 and TRBJ1-2; D might be TRBD1 (5 bases). Trimming took 2 bases from V and 7 from J, leaving 14 bases between them. The CDR3 consists of 14 residues. Germline V gene sequence: CDR1 MNHEY, CDR2 SVGAGI. For the CDR3, the DNA is TGTGCCAGCAGTTACGATCAGGGCCAGGGTGGCTACACCTTC. Protein sequence: CASSYDQGQGGYTF.

This chain links TRBV18 with TRBJ1-4; D is unclear. V was trimmed by 3 bases and J by 0 bases, leaving 11 bases between them. CDR1 KGHSH and CDR2 LQKENI come from the germline V gene. The CDR3 contains 16 residues. CDR3 DNA: TGTGCCAGCTCACCCTCCCCTACTGCAACTAATGAAAAACTGTTTTTT. Amino acids: CASSPSPTATNEKLFF. The full variable domain, with the rest looked up from reference TRBV18 and TRBJ1-4, is NAGVMQNPRHLVRRRGQEARLRCSPMKGHSHVYWYRQLPEEGLKFMVYLQKENIIDESGMPKERFSAEFPKEGPSILRIQQVVRGDSAAYFCASSPSPTATNEKLFFGSGTQLSVL.

This clone was counted a single time. Other nucleotide sequences from this sample produce the same CDR3. The chain employs TRBV15 and TRBJ1-2; D is possibly TRBD1 (5 bases). The CDR3 sequence is 13 residues long. V lost 0 bases, J lost 4 bases, and 6 bases lay in between. Germline assignment: CDR1 LNHNV and CDR2 YYDKDF (reference sequence). As DNA, the CDR3 is TGTGCCACCAGCAGAGACAGGGTCTATGGCTACACCTTC. Encoded protein: CATSRDRVYGYTF. The whole variable domain, remainder taken from reference TRBV15 and TRBJ1-2, is DAMVIQNPRYQVTQFGKPVTLSCSQTLNHNVMYWYQQKSSQAPKLLFHYYDKDFNNEADTPDNFQSRRPNTSFCFLDIRSPGLGDTAMYLCATSRDRVYGYTFGSGTRLTVV.

The chain recombines TRBV5-4 with TRBJ1-1; D gene unclear. With 4 bases removed from V and 2 bases from J, the gap between germline ends came to 15 bases. CDR1 is SGHNT and CDR2 is YYREEE in the germline V gene (reference sequence). The CDR3 has 15 residues. The CDR3 region is CASSAIVGANTEAFF. DNA for the CDR3: TGTGCCAGCAGCGCCATTGTGGGCGCAAACACTGAAGCTTTCTTT.